Listed below are T cell receptor beta chains from one sample, sequenced in a study of T cells in Graves' hyperthyroidism and ophthalmopathy. TCRdb re-derived calls from the multiplex PCR reads in MiXCR, one entry per CDR3 protein. This table has about 540,000 distinct CDR3 sequences, about 43% appearing once. Sequencing was carried out using peripheral blood or thyroid tissue (not recorded which). All receptors derive from a woman between 18 and 29 years old with Graves' hyperthyroidism. CDR3s include the opening cysteine and the closing phenylalanine or tryptophan. D genes are given only for firm matches. Not every row has a clone size; where given, it reads once, few, many or a size class.

>TRBV7-9|TRBD2|TRBJ2-7|NA
CASSLVGLVGEQYF
TGTGCCAGCAGCTTGGTAGGACTAGTCGGCGAGCAGTACTTC
>TRBV11-2|NA|TRBJ1-2|NA
CASTPPGSGYTF
TGTGCCAGCACACCTCCCGGGTCTGGCTACACCTTC
>TRBV7-2|NA|TRBJ2-3|NA
CASSLLGITDTQYF
TGTGCCAGCAGCCTGCTTGGGATCACAGATACGCAGTATTTT
>TRBV11-3|TRBD2|TRBJ2-7|NA
CASSQDHALAGGPHEQYF
TGTGCCAGCAGCCAAGATCACGCCCTAGCGGGAGGGCCCCACGAGCAGTACTTC
>TRBV29-1|NA|TRBJ1-4|few
CSVSGTGPNNEKLFF
TGCAGCGTGAGTGGAACGGGACCAAATAATGAAAAACTATTTTTT
>TRBV7-3|TRBD2|TRBJ2-5|NA
CASSLLPQTSGRETQYF
TGTGCCAGCAGTTTACTACCCCAGACTAGCGGGCGGGAGACCCAGTACTTC
>TRBV6-1|NA|TRBJ2-5|NA
CASTQGQHQGTQYF
TGTGCCAGCACCCAAGGACAGCATCAAGGGACCCAGTACTTC
>TRBV5-6|NA|TRBJ1-5|NA
CASSSYGPGYRPQHF
TGTGCCAGCAGCTCCTATGGCCCGGGGTATCGGCCCCAGCATTTT
>TRBV7-3|NA|TRBJ1-1|NA
CASSFFSGHSNTEAFF
TGTGCCAGCAGCTTTTTTAGCGGGCATTCGAACACTGAAGCTTTCTTT
>TRBV2|NA|TRBJ1-2|NA
CASKGLNSNYGYTF
TGTGCCTCGAAGGGATTAAACTCTAACTATGGCTACACCTTC
>TRBV5-5|NA|TRBJ1-5|few
CASSSGLDNNQPQHF
TGTGCCAGCAGCTCTGGATTGGACAACAATCAGCCCCAGCATTTT
>TRBV29-1|NA|TRBJ2-6|many
CSVEGGAGANVLTF
TGCAGCGTTGAAGGGGGGGCGGGGGCCAACGTCCTGACTTTC